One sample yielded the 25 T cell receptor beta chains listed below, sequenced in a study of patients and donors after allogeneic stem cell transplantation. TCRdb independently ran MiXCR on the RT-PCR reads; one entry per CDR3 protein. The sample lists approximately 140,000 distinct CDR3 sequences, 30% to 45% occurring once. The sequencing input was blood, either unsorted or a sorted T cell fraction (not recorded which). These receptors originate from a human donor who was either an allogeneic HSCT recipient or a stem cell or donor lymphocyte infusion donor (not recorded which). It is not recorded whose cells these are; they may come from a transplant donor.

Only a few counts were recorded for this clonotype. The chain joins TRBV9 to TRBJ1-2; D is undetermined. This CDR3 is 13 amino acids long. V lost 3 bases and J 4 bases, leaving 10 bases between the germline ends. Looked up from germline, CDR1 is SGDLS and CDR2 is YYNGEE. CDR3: CASSAGGVYGYTF. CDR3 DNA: TGTGCCAGCAGCGCCGGCGGGGTCTATGGCTACACCTTC.

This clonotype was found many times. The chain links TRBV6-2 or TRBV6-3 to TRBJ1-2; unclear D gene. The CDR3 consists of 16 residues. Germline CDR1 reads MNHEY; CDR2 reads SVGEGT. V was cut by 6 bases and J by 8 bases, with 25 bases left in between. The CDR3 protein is CASSRPPGGPPGGYTF. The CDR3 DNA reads TGTGCCAGCAGCAGACCCCCGGGCGGTCCTCCGGGAGGCTACACCTTC.

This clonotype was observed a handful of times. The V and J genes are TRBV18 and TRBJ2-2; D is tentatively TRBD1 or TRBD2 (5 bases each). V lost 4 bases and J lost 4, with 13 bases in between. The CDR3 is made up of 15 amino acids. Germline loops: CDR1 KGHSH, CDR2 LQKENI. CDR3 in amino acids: CASSRLQEATGELFF. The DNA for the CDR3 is TGTGCCAGCTCACGGTTACAGGAGGCCACCGGGGAGCTGTTTTTT. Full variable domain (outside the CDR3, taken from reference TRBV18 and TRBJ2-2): NAGVMQNPRHLVRRRGQEARLRCSPMKGHSHVYWYRQLPEEGLKFMVYLQKENIIDESGMPKERFSAEFPKEGPSILRIQQVVRGDSAAYFCASSRLQEATGELFFGEGSRLTVL.

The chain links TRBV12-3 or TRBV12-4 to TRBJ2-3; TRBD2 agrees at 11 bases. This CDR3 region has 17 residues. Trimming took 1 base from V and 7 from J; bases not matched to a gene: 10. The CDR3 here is CASSLGSLAGGSNTQYF. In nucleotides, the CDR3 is TGTGCCAGCAGTTTAGGGTCCCTAGCGGGGGGATCCAATACGCAGTATTTT.

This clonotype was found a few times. CDR3 region: CASSEYFPTGEDTEAFF. CDR3 in DNA: TGTGCCAGCAGTGAATATTTCCCGACAGGGGAAGACACTGAAGCTTTCTTT. The rearrangement joins TRBV25-1 to TRBJ1-1; 8 bases are a match to TRBD1. The CDR3 consists of 17 residues. V lost 0 bases, J lost 3 bases, and 9 bases stayed unmatched. Germline loops: CDR1 MGHDK, CDR2 SYGVNS. The variable domain in full, completed from reference TRBV25-1 and TRBJ1-1, reads EADIYQTPRYLVIGTGKKITLECSQTMGHDKMYWYQQDPGMELHLIHYSYGVNSTEKGDLSSESTVSRIRTEHFPLTLESARPSHTSQYLCASSEYFPTGEDTEAFFGQGTRLTVV.

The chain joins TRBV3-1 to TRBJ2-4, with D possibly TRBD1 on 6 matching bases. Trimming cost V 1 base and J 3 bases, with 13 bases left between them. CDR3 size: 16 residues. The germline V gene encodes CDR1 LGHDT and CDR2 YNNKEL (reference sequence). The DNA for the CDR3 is TGTGCCAGCAGCCAAGCCCCGGACAGTGTCAAAAACATTCAGTACTTC. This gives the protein CASSQAPDSVKNIQYF.

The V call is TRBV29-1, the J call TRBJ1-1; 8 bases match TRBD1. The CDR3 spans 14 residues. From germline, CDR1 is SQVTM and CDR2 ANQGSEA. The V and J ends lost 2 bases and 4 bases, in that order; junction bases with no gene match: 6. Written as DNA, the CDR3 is TGCAGCGTTGAACCCCGACAGGGGATCACTGAAGCTTTCTTT. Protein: CSVEPRQGITEAFF. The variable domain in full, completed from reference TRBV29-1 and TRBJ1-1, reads SAVISQKPSRDICQRGTSLTIQCQVDSQVTMMFWYRQQPGQSLTLIATANQGSEATYESGFVIDKFPISRPNLTFSTLTVSNMSPEDSSIYLCSVEPRQGITEAFFGQGTRLTVV.

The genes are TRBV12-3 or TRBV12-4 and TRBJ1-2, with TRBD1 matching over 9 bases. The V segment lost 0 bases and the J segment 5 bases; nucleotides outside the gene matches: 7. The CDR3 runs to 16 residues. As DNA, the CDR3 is TGTGCCAGCAGTTTAGCCTGGGACAGGGTCCCTTATGGCTACACCTTC. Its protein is CASSLAWDRVPYGYTF.

CDR3 amino acids: CSVLVLYEQYV. The CDR3 region has the DNA TGCAGTGTTCTAGTCCTCTACGAGCAGTACGTC. This rearrangement joins TRBV20-1 to TRBJ2-7, with D hard to call. In germline, CDR1 is DFQATT, CDR2 SNEGSKA (reference sequence). V was shortened by 7 bases and J by 3 bases, with 10 bases between the two germline ends. The CDR3 extends over 11 amino acids.

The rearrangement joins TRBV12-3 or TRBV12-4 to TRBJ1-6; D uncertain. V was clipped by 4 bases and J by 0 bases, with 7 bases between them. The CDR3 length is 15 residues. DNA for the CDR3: TGTGCCAGCAGTTCCTCCCGCTCCTATAATTCACCCCTCCACTTT. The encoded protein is CASSSSRSYNSPLHF.

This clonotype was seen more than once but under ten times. The CDR3 nucleotides are TGTGCCATCAGTGCTAACAGGGGGGCTGGCTACACCTTC. It encodes CAISANRGAGYTF. The V gene is TRBV10-3, the J gene TRBJ1-2; TRBD1 agrees at 8 bases. V shed 4 bases, J shed 7 bases, and the junction held 5 bases outside the gene matches. The CDR3 length is 13 residues. Looked up from germline, CDR1 is ENHRY and CDR2 is SYGVKD.

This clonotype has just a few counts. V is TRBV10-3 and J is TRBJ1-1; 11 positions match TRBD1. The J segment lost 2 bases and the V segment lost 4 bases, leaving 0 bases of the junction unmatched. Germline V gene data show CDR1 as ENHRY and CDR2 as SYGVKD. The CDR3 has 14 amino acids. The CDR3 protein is CAISGTGGNTEAFF. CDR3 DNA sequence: TGTGCCATCAGTGGGACAGGGGGCAACACTGAAGCTTTCTTT.

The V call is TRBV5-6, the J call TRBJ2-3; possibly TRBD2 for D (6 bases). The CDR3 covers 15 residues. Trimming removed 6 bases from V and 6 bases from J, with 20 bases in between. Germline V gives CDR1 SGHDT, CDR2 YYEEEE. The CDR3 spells CASTRRAGPGDTQYF. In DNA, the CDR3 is TGTGCCAGCACCCGACGGGCGGGGCCTGGGGATACGCAGTATTTT. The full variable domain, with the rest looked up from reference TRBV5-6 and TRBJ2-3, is DAGVTQSPTHLIKTRGQQVTLRCSPKSGHDTVSWYQQALGQGPQFIFQYYEEEERQRGNFPDRFSGHQFPNYSSELNVNALLLGDSALYLCASTRRAGPGDTQYFGPGTRLTVL.

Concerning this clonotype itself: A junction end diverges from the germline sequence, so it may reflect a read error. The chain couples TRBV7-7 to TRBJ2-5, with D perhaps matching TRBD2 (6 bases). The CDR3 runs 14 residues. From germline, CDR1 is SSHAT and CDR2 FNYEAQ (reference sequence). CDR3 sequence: CASSLTLARETQYF. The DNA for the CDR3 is TGTGCTAGCAGCTTAACCCTAGCGAGAGAGACCCAGTACTTC.

The CDR3 loop reads CASSPNPTGLGSGNTIYF. CDR3 in DNA: TGTGCCAGCAGCCCTAACCCGACAGGGTTGGGATCTGGAAACACCATATATTTT. This rearrangement joins TRBV7-3 to TRBJ1-3; 7 bases agree with TRBD1. V lost 5 bases and J lost 1; bases outside the gene matches: 14. This CDR3 is 18 amino acids long. Germline V lookup: CDR1 SGHTA, CDR2 FQGTGA. Combining the CDR3 with reference TRBV7-3 and TRBJ1-3 gives the whole variable domain GAGVSQTPSNKVTEKGKYVELRCDPISGHTALYWYRQSLGQGPEFLIYFQGTGAADDSGLPNDRFFAVRPEGSVSTLKIQRTERGDSAVYLCASSPNPTGLGSGNTIYFGEGSWLTVV.

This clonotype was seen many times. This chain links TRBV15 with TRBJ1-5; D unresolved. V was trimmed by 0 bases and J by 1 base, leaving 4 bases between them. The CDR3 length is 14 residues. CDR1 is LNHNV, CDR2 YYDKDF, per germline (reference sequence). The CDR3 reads CATSRDRSNQPQHF. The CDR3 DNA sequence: TGTGCCACCAGCAGAGATAGAAGCAATCAGCCCCAGCATTTT. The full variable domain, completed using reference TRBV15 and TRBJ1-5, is DAMVIQNPRYQVTQFGKPVTLSCSQTLNHNVMYWYQQKSSQAPKLLFHYYDKDFNNEADTPDNFQSRRPNTSFCFLDIRSPGLGDTAMYLCATSRDRSNQPQHFGDGTRLSIL.

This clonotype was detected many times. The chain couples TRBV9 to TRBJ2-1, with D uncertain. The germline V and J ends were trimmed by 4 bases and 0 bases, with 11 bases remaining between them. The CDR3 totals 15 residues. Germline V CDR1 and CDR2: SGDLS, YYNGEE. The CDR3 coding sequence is TGTGCCAGCAGCCCGGGCCCGAGCTCCTACAATGAGCAGTTCTTC. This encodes CASSPGPSSYNEQFF.

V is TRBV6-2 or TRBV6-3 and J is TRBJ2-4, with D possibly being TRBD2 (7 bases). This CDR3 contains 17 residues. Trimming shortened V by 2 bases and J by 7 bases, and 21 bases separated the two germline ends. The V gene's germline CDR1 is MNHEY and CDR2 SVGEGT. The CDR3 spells CASSYDRGAEGENIQYF. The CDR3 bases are TGTGCCAGCAGTTACGACCGGGGGGCCGAGGGAGAGAACATTCAGTACTTC.

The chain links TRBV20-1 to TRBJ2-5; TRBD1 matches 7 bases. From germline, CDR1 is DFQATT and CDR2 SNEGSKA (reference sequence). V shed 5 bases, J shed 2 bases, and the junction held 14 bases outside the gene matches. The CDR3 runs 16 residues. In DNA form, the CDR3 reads TGCAGTGCTTACCTACCGGGACAGCTCGCTCAAGAGACCCAGTACTTC. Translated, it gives CSAYLPGQLAQETQYF.

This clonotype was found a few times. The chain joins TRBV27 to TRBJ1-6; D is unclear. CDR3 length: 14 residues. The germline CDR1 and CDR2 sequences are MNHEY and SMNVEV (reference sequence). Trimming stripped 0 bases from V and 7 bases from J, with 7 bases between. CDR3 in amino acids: CASSLSGRNSPLHF. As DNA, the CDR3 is TGTGCCAGCAGTTTATCAGGGAGAAATTCACCCCTCCACTTT.

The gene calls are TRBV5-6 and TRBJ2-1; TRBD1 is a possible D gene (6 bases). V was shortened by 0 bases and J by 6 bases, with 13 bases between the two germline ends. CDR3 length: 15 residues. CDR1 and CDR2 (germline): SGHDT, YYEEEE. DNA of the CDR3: TGTGCCAGCAGCTTGGTGAACAGGGAGTCCAATGAGCAGTTCTTC. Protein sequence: CASSLVNRESNEQFF. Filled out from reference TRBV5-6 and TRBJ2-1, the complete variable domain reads DAGVTQSPTHLIKTRGQQVTLRCSPKSGHDTVSWYQQALGQGPQFIFQYYEEEERQRGNFPDRFSGHQFPNYSSELNVNALLLGDSALYLCASSLVNRESNEQFFGPGTRLTVL.

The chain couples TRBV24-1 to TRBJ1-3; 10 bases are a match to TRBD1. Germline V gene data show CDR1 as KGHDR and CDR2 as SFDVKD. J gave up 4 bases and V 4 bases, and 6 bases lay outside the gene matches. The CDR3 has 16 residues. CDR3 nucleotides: TGTGCCACCAGTGACCCCGGGACAGGGGAAGGAAACACCATATATTTT. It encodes CATSDPGTGEGNTIYF.

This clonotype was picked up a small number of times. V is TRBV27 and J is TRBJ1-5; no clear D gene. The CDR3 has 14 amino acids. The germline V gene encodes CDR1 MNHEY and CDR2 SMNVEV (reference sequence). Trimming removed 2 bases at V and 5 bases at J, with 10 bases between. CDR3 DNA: TGTGCCAGCAGTTTAGTCCACAAACATCAGCCCCAGCATTTT. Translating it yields CASSLVHKHQPQHF.

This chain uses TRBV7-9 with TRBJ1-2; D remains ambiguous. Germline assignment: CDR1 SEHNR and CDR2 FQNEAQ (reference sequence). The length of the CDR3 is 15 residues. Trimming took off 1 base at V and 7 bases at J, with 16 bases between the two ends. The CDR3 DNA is TGTGCCAGCAGCTTAGGGGCGGAAACCCGGGGTGGCTACACCTTC. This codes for CASSLGAETRGGYTF. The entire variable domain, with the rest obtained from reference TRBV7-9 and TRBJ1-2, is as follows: DTGVSQNPRHKITKRGQNVTFRCDPISEHNRLYWYRQTLGQGPEFLTYFQNEAQLEKSRLLSDRFSAERPKGSFSTLEIQRTEQGDSAMYLCASSLGAETRGGYTFGSGTRLTVV.

CDR3 region: CASSFEALTGELFF. The DNA of the CDR3 is TGCGCCAGCAGCTTTGAAGCCCTCACCGGGGAGCTGTTTTTT. The J gene is TRBJ2-2, the V gene TRBV5-1, with D unclear. Germline V gene sequence: CDR1 SGHRS, CDR2 YFSETQ. With 2 bases removed from V and 4 bases from J, the gap between germline ends came to 9 bases. This CDR3 region has 14 residues. Full variable domain (outside the CDR3, taken from reference TRBV5-1 and TRBJ2-2): KAGVTQTPRYLIKTRGQQVTLSCSPISGHRSVSWYQQTPGQGLQFLFEYFSETQRNKGNFPGRFSGRQFSNSRSEMNVSTLELGDSALYLCASSFEALTGELFFGEGSRLTVL.